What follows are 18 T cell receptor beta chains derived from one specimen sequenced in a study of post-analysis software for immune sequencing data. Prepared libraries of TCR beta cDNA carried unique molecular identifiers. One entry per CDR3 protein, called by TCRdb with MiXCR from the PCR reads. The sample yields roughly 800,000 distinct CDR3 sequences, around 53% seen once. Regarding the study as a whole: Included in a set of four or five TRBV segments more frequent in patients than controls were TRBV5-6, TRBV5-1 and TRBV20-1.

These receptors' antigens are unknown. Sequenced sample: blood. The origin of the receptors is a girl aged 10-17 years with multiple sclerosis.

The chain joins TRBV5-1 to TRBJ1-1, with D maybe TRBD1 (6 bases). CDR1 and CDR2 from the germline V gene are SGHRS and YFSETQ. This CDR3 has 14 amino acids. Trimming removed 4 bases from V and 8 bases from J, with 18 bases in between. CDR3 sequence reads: CASSADRLGAEAFF. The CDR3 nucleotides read TGCGCCAGCAGCGCCGACAGGTTGGGGGCCGAAGCTTTCTTT.

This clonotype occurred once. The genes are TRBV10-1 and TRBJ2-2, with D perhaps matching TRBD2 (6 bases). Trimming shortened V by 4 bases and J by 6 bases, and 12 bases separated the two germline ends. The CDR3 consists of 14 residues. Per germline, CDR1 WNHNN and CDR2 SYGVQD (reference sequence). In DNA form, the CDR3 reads TGCGCCAGCAGTGCTCTAGGAGGGGCCGGGGAGCTGTTTTTT. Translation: CASSALGGAGELFF.

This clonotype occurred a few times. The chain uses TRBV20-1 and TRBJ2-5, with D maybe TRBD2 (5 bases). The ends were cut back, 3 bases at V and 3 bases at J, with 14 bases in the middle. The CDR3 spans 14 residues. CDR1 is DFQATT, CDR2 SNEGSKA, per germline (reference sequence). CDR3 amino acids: CSASFTADEETQYF. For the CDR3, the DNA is TGCAGTGCTAGTTTTACAGCGGATGAAGAGACCCAGTACTTC.

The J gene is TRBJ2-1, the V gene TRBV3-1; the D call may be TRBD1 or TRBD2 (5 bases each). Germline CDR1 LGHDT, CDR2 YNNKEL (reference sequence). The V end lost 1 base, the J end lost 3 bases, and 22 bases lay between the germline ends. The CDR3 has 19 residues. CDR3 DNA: TGTGCCAGCAGCCAAGGTCGGGGCTGGGGCAGCCAAAGCTACAATGAGCAGTTCTTC. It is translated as CASSQGRGWGSQSYNEQFF.

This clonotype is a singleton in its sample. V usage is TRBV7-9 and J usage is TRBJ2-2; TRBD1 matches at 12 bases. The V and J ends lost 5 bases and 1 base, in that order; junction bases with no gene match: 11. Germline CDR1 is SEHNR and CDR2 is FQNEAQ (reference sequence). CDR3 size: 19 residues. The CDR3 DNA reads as TGTGCCAGCAGCGCCGTCCGGGACAGGGGGCTGAGGAACACCGGGGAGCTGTTTTTT. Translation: CASSAVRDRGLRNTGELFF.

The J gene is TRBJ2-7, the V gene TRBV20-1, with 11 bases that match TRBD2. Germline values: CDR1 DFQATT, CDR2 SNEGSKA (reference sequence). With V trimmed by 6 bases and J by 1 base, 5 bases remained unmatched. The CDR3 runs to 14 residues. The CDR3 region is CSARLAGRSYEQYF. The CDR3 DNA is TGCAGTGCCAGACTAGCGGGGAGGTCCTACGAGCAGTACTTC.

CDR3 in DNA: TGTGCCAGCAGCTTCCGGCTAGCTCGCTCAGATACGCAGTATTTT. This translates into CASSFRLARSDTQYF. V and J are TRBV7-2 and TRBJ2-3; maybe TRBD2 (5 bases). V lost 3 bases, J lost 4 bases, and 14 bases lay in between. Per germline, CDR1 SGHTA and CDR2 FQGNSA. The CDR3 contains 15 residues. The full variable domain, completed using reference TRBV7-2 and TRBJ2-3, is GAGVSQSPSNKVTEKGKDVELRCDPISGHTALYWYRQSLGQGLEFLIYFQGNSAPDKSGLPSDRFSAERTGGSVSTLTIQRTQQEDSAVYLCASSFRLARSDTQYFGPGTRLTVL.

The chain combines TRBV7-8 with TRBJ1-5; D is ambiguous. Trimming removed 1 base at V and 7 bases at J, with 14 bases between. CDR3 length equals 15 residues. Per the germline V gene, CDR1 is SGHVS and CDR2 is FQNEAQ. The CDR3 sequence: CASSLDETFRQPQHF. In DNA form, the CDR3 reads TGTGCCAGCAGCTTAGATGAGACATTCCGCCAGCCCCAGCATTTT.

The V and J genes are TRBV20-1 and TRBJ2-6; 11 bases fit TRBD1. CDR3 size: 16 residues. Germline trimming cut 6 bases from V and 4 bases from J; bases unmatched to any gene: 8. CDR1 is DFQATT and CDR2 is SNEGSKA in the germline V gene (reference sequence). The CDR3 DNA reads TGCAGTGCCCGGACAGGGGGCGCGAGAGGGGCCAACGTCCTGACTTTC. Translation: CSARTGGARGANVLTF.

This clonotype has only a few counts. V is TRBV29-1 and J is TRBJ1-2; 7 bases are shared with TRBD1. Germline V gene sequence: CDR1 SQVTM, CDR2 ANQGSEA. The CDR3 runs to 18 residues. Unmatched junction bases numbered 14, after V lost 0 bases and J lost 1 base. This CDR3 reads CSVEDGLLTGLNNYGYTF. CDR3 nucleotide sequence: TGCAGCGTTGAAGATGGGCTCTTGACAGGGCTAAATAACTATGGCTACACCTTC.

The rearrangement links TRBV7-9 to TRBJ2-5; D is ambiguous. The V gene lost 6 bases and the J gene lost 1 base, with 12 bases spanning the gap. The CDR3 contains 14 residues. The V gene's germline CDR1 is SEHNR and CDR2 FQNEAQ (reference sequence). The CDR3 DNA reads TGTGCCAGCAGGAGAGCCAGCGTCCAAGAGACCCAGTACTTC. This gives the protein CASRRASVQETQYF.

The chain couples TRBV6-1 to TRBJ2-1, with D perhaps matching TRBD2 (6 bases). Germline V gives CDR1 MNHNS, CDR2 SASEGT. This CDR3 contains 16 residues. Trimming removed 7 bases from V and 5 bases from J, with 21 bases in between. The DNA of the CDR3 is TGTGCCAGCACCCGAGGGTGGACTACTGATGACAATGAGCAGTTCTTC. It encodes CASTRGWTTDDNEQFF.

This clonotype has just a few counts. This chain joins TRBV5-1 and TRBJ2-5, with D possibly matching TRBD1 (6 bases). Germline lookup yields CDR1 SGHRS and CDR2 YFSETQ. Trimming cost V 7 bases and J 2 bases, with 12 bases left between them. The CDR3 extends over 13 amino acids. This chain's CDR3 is CASLHRVQETQYF. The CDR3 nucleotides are TGCGCCAGCCTTCACAGGGTTCAAGAGACCCAGTACTTC.

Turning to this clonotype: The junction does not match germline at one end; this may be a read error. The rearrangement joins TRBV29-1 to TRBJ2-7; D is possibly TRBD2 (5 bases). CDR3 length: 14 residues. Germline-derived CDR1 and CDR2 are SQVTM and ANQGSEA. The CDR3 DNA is TGCAGCGTTGTCCGGGGTCTGACCCCGTACGAGCGGTACTTC. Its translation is CSVVRGLTPYERYF.

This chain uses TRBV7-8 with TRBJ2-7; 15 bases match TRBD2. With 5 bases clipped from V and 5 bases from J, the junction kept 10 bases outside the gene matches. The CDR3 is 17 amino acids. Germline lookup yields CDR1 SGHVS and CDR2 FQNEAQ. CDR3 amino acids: CASSPRTSGGARDEQYF. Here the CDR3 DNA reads TGTGCCAGCAGCCCCAGGACTAGCGGGGGGGCTCGCGACGAGCAGTACTTC.

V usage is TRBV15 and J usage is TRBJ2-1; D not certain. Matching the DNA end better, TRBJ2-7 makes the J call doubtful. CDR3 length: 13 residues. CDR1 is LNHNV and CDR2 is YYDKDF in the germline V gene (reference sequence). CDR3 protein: CATSRPGPYEQYF. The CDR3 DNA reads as TGTGCCACCAGCAGACCCGGGCCTTACGAGCAGTACTTC.

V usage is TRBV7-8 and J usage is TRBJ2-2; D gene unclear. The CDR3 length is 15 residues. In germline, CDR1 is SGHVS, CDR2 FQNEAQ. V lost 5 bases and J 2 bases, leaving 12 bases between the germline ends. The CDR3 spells CASSIAGPNTGELFF. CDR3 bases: TGTGCCAGCAGCATCGCCGGACCAAACACCGGGGAGCTGTTTTTT.

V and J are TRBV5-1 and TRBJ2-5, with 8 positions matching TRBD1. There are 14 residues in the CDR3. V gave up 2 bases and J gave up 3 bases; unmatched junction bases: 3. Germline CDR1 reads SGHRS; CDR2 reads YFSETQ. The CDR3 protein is CASSFRTGKETQYF. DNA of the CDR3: TGCGCCAGCAGCTTCAGGACAGGGAAAGAGACCCAGTACTTC.